These 30 T cell receptor beta chains were all obtained from the same sample, sequenced in a study of cytomegalovirus exposure and HLA in healthy donors. Vbeta (60) and Jbeta (13) primers were used in the PCR. Assay: immunoSEQ multiplex PCR; the TCRdb copy retains only in-frame clones and omits some. The sample table includes 200,000 or so clones. The sequenced sample was PBMCs. The source is a boy aged 10-17 years in good health and CMV-seronegative.

CDR3 sequence reads: CASSVGTHSGGAFF. CDR3 sequence (DNA): TGTGCCAGTAGTGTCGGGACTCACTCCGGTGGGGCTTTCTTT. V usage is TRBV19 and J usage is TRBJ1-1, with D tentatively TRBD1 (5 bases). CDR1 is LNHDA, CDR2 SQIVND, per germline (reference sequence). Trimming took off 5 bases at V and 11 bases at J, with 21 bases between the two ends. This CDR3 contains 14 residues.

The J gene is TRBJ1-5, the V gene TRBV5-1; tentative D call: TRBD1 (6 bases). The CDR3 is made up of 15 amino acids. Trimming stripped 0 bases from V and 2 bases from J, with 9 bases between. Germline CDR1 SGHRS, CDR2 YFSETQ. The CDR3 region has the DNA TGCGCCAGCAGCTTGGGTCCAGGGGGCAATCAGCCCCAGCATTTT. As protein: CASSLGPGGNQPQHF.

This chain joins TRBV19 and TRBJ2-7; 8 bases align to TRBD1. J lost 4 bases, V lost 5 bases, and 7 bases had no gene match. The germline gives CDR1 LNHDA, CDR2 SQIVND (reference sequence). The CDR3 totals 14 residues. CDR3 sequence: CASSGTGLSYEQYF. The CDR3 DNA follows: TGTGCCAGTAGTGGGACAGGCCTCAGTTACGAGCAGTACTTC.

The chain couples TRBV4-2 to TRBJ2-3; 12 nucleotides line up with TRBD2. This CDR3 region has 16 residues. The germline CDR1 and CDR2 sequences are LGHNA and YNFKEQ. Trimming removed 4 bases from V and 1 base from J; junction bases left unmatched: 3. CDR3 sequence: CASSRWTSGGTDTQYF. The DNA for the CDR3 is TGTGCCAGCAGCCGCTGGACTAGCGGGGGCACAGATACGCAGTATTTT.

This rearrangement joins TRBV7-2 to TRBJ1-5, with 8 bases lining up with TRBD1. The CDR3 totals 16 residues. After removal of 4 bases from V and 0 bases from J, the junction contained 5 bases not matched to a gene. Germline CDR1 reads SGHTA; CDR2 reads FQGNSA. CDR3 sequence (DNA): TGTGCCAGCAGCTACCTGGACAGGGCTAGCAATCAGCCCCAGCATTTT. It encodes CASSYLDRASNQPQHF.

The CDR3 loop reads CASSLPAGSAGETQYF. The CDR3 nucleotides read TGTGCCAGCAGCTTGCCGGCAGGTAGTGCAGGAGAGACCCAGTACTTC. The V call is TRBV5-5, the J call TRBJ2-5; no reliable D call. The CDR3 has 16 residues. Trimming left V 1 base short and J 4 bases short, with 17 bases between. Germline CDR1 is SGHKS and CDR2 is YYEKEE (reference sequence).

For this clone: The junction does not match germline at one end; this may be a read error. This chain uses TRBV7-9 with TRBJ1-6; 9 nucleotides agree with TRBD1. The CDR3 contains 16 residues. Germline CDR1 reads SEHNR; CDR2 reads FQNEAQ (reference sequence). In DNA, the CDR3 is TGTGCCAGCAGCGGACAACAGGGGGCGGGCGGTTCACTCCTCCACTTT. Protein product: CASSGQQGAGGSLLHF. Full variable domain (rest looked up from reference TRBV7-9 and TRBJ1-6): DTGVSQNPRHKITKRGQNVTFRCDPISEHNRLYWYRQTLGQGPEFLTYFQNEAQLEKSRLLSDRFSAERPKGSFSTLEIQRTEQGDSAMYLCASSGQQGAGGSLLHFGNGTRLTVT.

J is TRBJ1-2 and V is TRBV6-5, with D maybe TRBD1 (6 bases). The CDR3 consists of 14 residues. Germline lookup yields CDR1 MNHEY and CDR2 SVGAGI. V lost 0 bases to trimming and J lost 5 bases, with 10 bases between them. CDR3 bases: TGTGCCAGCAGTTACTCGACCAGGGGATATGGCTACACCTTC. Protein product: CASSYSTRGYGYTF.

The CDR3 region has the DNA TGTGCCAGTAGTATAGACCGGTGGTCCTACGAGCAGTACTTC. Residues: CASSIDRWSYEQYF. The chain joins TRBV19 to TRBJ2-7; D uncertain. This CDR3 spans 14 amino acids. Germline CDR1 is LNHDA and CDR2 is SQIVND (reference sequence). Trimming pared 0 bases from V and 1 base from J, leaving 7 bases between. The full variable domain, completed using reference TRBV19 and TRBJ2-7, is DGGITQSPKYLFRKEGQNVTLSCEQNLNHDAMYWYRQDPGQGLRLIYYSQIVNDFQKGDIAEGYSVSREKKESFPLTVTSAQKNPTAFYLCASSIDRWSYEQYFGPGTRLTVT.

The chain couples TRBV27 to TRBJ1-2; 10 positions match TRBD1. The CDR3 totals 15 residues. Germline V gene lookup returns CDR1 MNHEY and CDR2 SMNVEV (reference sequence). J was trimmed by 2 bases and V by 5 bases; bases with no gene match: 5. The CDR3 DNA reads TGTGCCAGCAGTCCGGGACAGGGGTTCAACTATGGCTACACCTTC. Translation: CASSPGQGFNYGYTF.

This chain links TRBV7-9 with TRBJ2-7, with 12 bases identical to TRBD2. Germline lookup yields CDR1 SEHNR and CDR2 FQNEAQ (reference sequence). Trimming removed 1 base from V and 5 bases from J; junction bases left unmatched: 3. This CDR3 comprises 15 residues. The CDR3 region has the DNA TGTGCCAGCAGCTTAGGTCTAGCGGGGGGGAACGAGCAGTACTTC. Amino acid sequence: CASSLGLAGGNEQYF.

The chain recombines TRBV19 with TRBJ1-3; no clear D. Trimming removed 6 bases from V and 0 bases from J, with 6 bases in between. CDR1 and CDR2 from the germline V gene are LNHDA and SQIVND (reference sequence). CDR3 length equals 13 residues. CDR3 in amino acids: CASRTYSGNTIYF. CDR3 DNA: TGTGCCAGTAGAACATACTCTGGAAACACCATATATTTT.

The chain recombines TRBV6-1 with TRBJ1-1; a possible D gene is TRBD1 (6 bases). Germline CDR1 MNHNS, CDR2 SASEGT. V was pared by 3 bases and J by 7 bases, with 15 bases between. This CDR3 region has 14 residues. Here the CDR3 reads CASSDGWGRGEAFF. The CDR3 DNA is TGTGCCAGCAGTGACGGCTGGGGGCGCGGTGAAGCTTTCTTT.

The gene calls are TRBV27 and TRBJ2-5; no firm D call. Germline CDR1 MNHEY, CDR2 SMNVEV (reference sequence). Deletions cut 2 bases from V and 0 bases from J, with 10 bases between. The length of the CDR3 is 15 residues. As DNA, the CDR3 is TGTGCCAGCAGTTTACGCCAGATATACCAAGAGACCCAGTACTTC. Translating gives CASSLRQIYQETQYF.

The CDR3 DNA is TGCGCCAGCAGCCAGGGCGACAGGGGGCTGGAGACCCAGTACTTC. Its protein is CASSQGDRGLETQYF. V usage is TRBV4-1 and J usage is TRBJ2-5; 10 nucleotides agree with TRBD1. The trim removed 3 bases at V and 5 bases at J, leaving 6 bases unmatched. This CDR3 has 15 amino acids. From germline, CDR1 is MGHRA and CDR2 YSYEKL.

The chain combines TRBV2 with TRBJ1-5; TRBD1 matches at 7 bases. This CDR3 contains 13 residues. Germline values: CDR1 SNHLY, CDR2 FYNNEI. V shed 10 bases, J shed 4 bases, and the junction held 7 bases outside the gene matches. The CDR3 region is CATRDSVNQPQHF. DNA for the CDR3: TGTGCCACCCGGGACAGCGTGAATCAGCCCCAGCATTTT.

The V gene is TRBV4-2, the J gene TRBJ2-2; D unclear. The CDR3 length is 14 residues. Germline V lookup: CDR1 LGHNA, CDR2 YNFKEQ. V lost 0 bases to trimming and J lost 10 bases, with 12 bases between them. CDR3 DNA sequence: TGTGCCAGCAGCCAAGATCGCGAGGTCTTGGAGCTGTTTTTT. This encodes CASSQDREVLELFF.

This rearrangement joins TRBV5-6 to TRBJ2-7, with D maybe TRBD2 (6 bases). The CDR3 runs to 16 residues. Germline V gives CDR1 SGHDT, CDR2 YYEEEE. Deletions cut 1 base from V and 1 base from J, with 15 bases between. The CDR3: CASSLKLTGGSYEQYF. The DNA for the CDR3 is TGTGCCAGCAGCTTGAAGTTAACAGGAGGGTCCTACGAGCAGTACTTC. Drawing the rest from reference TRBV5-6 and TRBJ2-7, the complete variable domain is DAGVTQSPTHLIKTRGQQVTLRCSPKSGHDTVSWYQQALGQGPQFIFQYYEEEERQRGNFPDRFSGHQFPNYSSELNVNALLLGDSALYLCASSLKLTGGSYEQYFGPGTRLTVT.

This rearrangement joins TRBV18 to TRBJ1-1; weak D call: TRBD1 (6 bases). There are 14 residues in the CDR3. Per germline, CDR1 KGHSH and CDR2 LQKENI. V was trimmed by 6 bases and J by 0 bases, leaving 11 bases between them. The CDR3 sequence: CASSSTGLNTEAFF. The CDR3 DNA is TGTGCCAGCTCTTCGACAGGCCTGAACACTGAAGCTTTCTTT.

This chain links TRBV4-3 with TRBJ2-7; TRBD1 aligns across 8 bases. Germline V CDR1 and CDR2: LGHNA, YSLEER. V shed 1 base and J 7 bases; nucleotides not matched to a gene: 12. This CDR3 region has 16 residues. CDR3 nucleotide sequence: TGCGCCAGCAGCCAAGGGACAGGGAAGATCCTAGGGGAGCAGTACTTC. Protein sequence: CASSQGTGKILGEQYF.

The chain recombines TRBV5-1 with TRBJ2-3, with 7 positions matching TRBD2. Germline CDR1 SGHRS, CDR2 YFSETQ. This CDR3 contains 13 residues. The V gene end was trimmed by 7 bases and the J gene end by 5 bases; junction bases not matched to a gene: 7. The CDR3 loop reads CASGTTHQDTQYF. The DNA of the CDR3 is TGCGCCAGCGGGACTACCCACCAAGATACGCAGTATTTT.

The chain links TRBV7-9 to TRBJ2-3, with TRBD1 matching 7 bases. CDR1 and CDR2 from the germline V gene are SEHNR and FQNEAQ (reference sequence). This CDR3 has 16 amino acids. V shed 5 bases and J 1 base; nucleotides not matched to a gene: 9. The CDR3 protein is CASSRLQTGRTDTQYF. CDR3 DNA sequence: TGTGCCAGCAGCCGACTTCAGACAGGGCGCACAGATACGCAGTATTTT.

The chain recombines TRBV5-8 with TRBJ1-1; weak D call: TRBD1 (5 bases). V was pared by 4 bases and J by 4 bases, with 8 bases between. CDR3 size: 12 residues. Germline CDR1 and CDR2: SGHTS and YDEGEE. The CDR3 bases are TGTGCCAGCAGCCCAGGGCCCACTGAAGCTTTCTTT. This sequence encodes CASSPGPTEAFF.

The chain joins TRBV6-5 to TRBJ2-7; 8 nucleotides agree with TRBD1. V gave up 4 bases and J gave up 7 bases; unmatched junction bases: 6. The CDR3 contains 13 residues. Germline V gene sequence: CDR1 MNHEY, CDR2 SVGAGI. As DNA, the CDR3 is TGTGCCAGCAGTTTAACCGGGACAGGAGAGCAGTACTTC. Protein: CASSLTGTGEQYF.

This chain uses TRBV5-6 with TRBJ1-1; 8 bases map to TRBD1. The length of the CDR3 is 15 residues. Germline lookup yields CDR1 SGHDT and CDR2 YYEEEE. V was pared by 4 bases and J by 0 bases, with 5 bases of the junction left unmatched. The CDR3: CASSVRTGMNTEAFF. CDR3 coding DNA: TGTGCCAGCAGCGTTCGGACAGGGATGAACACTGAAGCTTTCTTT.

This chain links TRBV6-1 with TRBJ1-2; TRBD1 matches at 12 bases. The CDR3 has 15 amino acids. After removal of 4 bases from V and 8 bases from J, the junction contained 8 bases not matched to a gene. Germline-derived CDR1 and CDR2 are MNHNS and SASEGT. The CDR3 region has the DNA TGTGCCAGCAGTGTACCCGGGACAGGGGGCTACGGCTACACCTTC. This gives the protein CASSVPGTGGYGYTF.

V usage is TRBV6-6 and J usage is TRBJ1-1; D is unresolved. Between the trimmed V and J ends, which lost 7 bases and 7 bases, there was a span of 13 bases. Germline CDR1 MNHNY, CDR2 SVGAGI (reference sequence). CDR3 length equals 12 residues. The CDR3 bases are TGTGCCAGCAACTACAATGCGGATGAAGCTTTCTTT. Translating it yields CASNYNADEAFF.

V is TRBV28 and J is TRBJ1-3; D possibly corresponds to TRBD1 (5 bases). V dropped 7 bases and J dropped 4 bases, with 14 bases sitting between them. The germline CDR1 and CDR2 sequences are MDHEN and SYDVKM. CDR3 length: 14 residues. CDR3 protein: CASTRGLRGNTIYF. For the CDR3, the DNA is TGTGCCAGCACTAGGGGCCTAAGGGGAAACACCATATATTTT.

V is TRBV4-1 and J is TRBJ2-6, with 14 bases matching TRBD2. CDR1 and CDR2 (germline): MGHRA, YSYEKL. Trimming cost V 4 bases and J 0 bases; bases outside gene matches: 2. The CDR3 totals 18 residues. CDR3 loop: CASSRGLAGDSGANVLTF. In DNA, the CDR3 is TGCGCCAGCAGCCGGGGACTAGCGGGGGACTCTGGGGCCAACGTCCTGACTTTC.

The chain employs TRBV18 and TRBJ1-2; D may be TRBD1 (6 bases). V lost 0 bases, J lost 8 bases, and 19 bases lay in between. CDR1 and CDR2 from the germline V gene are KGHSH and LQKENI. This CDR3 region has 16 residues. DNA for the CDR3: TGTGCCAGCTCACCACCTCAGCCCAACAGGGACGAAGGCTACACCTTC. Protein: CASSPPQPNRDEGYTF.